A selection of T cell receptor beta chains follows, all from one sample in a study of T cell responses to AZD1222 COVID-19 vaccine. Clones were read by immunoSEQ multiplex PCR, and TCRdb kept only the in-frame ones, dropping some. The top ten hold approximately 3% of the sample, which has over 150,000 clones, about nine tenths seen once. This sample comprised peripheral blood, obtained on day 0 of AZD1222 vaccination. These receptor sequences come from an adult in good health. Each CDR3 is given with its conserved first and last residue. The order of the fields is V gene, D gene, J gene, clone size, CDR3 protein, CDR3 DNA. D genes are given only for firm matches. Not every row has a clone size; where given, it reads once, few, many or a size class.

TRBV7-2	TRBD1	TRBJ1-5	-	CASSLRAGGWNQPQHF	TGTGCCAGCAGCTTAAGGGCAGGGGGATGGAATCAGCCCCAGCATTTT
TRBV18	-	TRBJ1-2	-	CASSQGWGAVGYGYTF	TGTGCCAGCTCACAAGGGTGGGGGGCGGTCGGATATGGCTACACCTTC
TRBV29-1	TRBD1	TRBJ1-1	-	CSVAPGQGSGTEAFF	TGCAGCGTTGCCCCAGGACAGGGTTCGGGCACTGAAGCTTTCTTT
TRBV7-3	-	TRBJ2-2	-	CASSASQTGELFF	TGTGCCAGCAGCGCCTCACAAACCGGGGAGCTGTTTTTT
TRBV21-1	-	TRBJ1-6	-	CASSTPLGSPLHF	TGTGCCAGCAGCACTCCCTTAGGCTCACCCCTCCACTTT
TRBV5-6	-	TRBJ2-7	-	CASSLKRGGYEQYF	TGTGCCAGCAGCCTGAAGCGCGGAGGCTACGAGCAGTACTTC
TRBV25-1	TRBD1	TRBJ2-7	-	CASSEWTRDRGAYEQYF	TGTGCCAGCAGTGAATGGACGAGGGACAGGGGAGCCTACGAGCAGTACTTC
TRBV19	-	TRBJ1-2	-	CASSSPGRNYGYTF	TGTGCCAGTAGTAGCCCGGGACGGAACTATGGCTACACCTTC
TRBV6-5	-	TRBJ1-3	-	CASGPGMGSGNTIYF	TGTGCCAGCGGACCGGGGATGGGCTCTGGAAACACCATATATTTT
TRBV4-3	TRBD2	TRBJ2-1	-	CASSGDRTSGAYSSYNEQFF	TGCGCCAGCAGCGGGGACCGGACTAGCGGGGCATATTCTTCCTACAATGAGCAGTTCTTC
TRBV3-1/TRBV3-2	-	TRBJ1-2	few	CASSQHPREGYTF	TGTGCCAGCAGCCAACACCCTAGGGAGGGCTACACCTTC
TRBV9	-	TRBJ1-2	-	CASSVVGGGYTF	TGTGCCAGCAGCGTAGTAGGGGGTGGCTACACCTTC
TRBV6-5	TRBD2	TRBJ2-7	-	CASSYRERGVYEQYF	TGTGCCAGCAGTTACCGTGAGCGGGGGGTTTACGAGCAGTACTTC
TRBV5-8	-	TRBJ2-5	-	CASSLLLQETQYF	TGTGCCAGCAGCTTGCTACTCCAAGAGACCCAGTACTTC
TRBV7-3	-	TRBJ2-2	-	CASSLAGGVRTGELFF	TGTGCCAGCAGCTTAGCCGGCGGGGTCCGGACCGGGGAGCTGTTTTTT
TRBV9	TRBD1	TRBJ1-2	-	CASSVATGGSWGYTF	TGTGCCAGCAGCGTAGCTACAGGGGGAAGTTGGGGCTACACCTTC
TRBV5-4	-	TRBJ2-2	-	CASSLPGLANTGELFF	TGTGCCAGCAGCTTGCCGGGCCTCGCGAACACCGGGGAGCTGTTTTTT
TRBV4-2	-	TRBJ2-5	-	CASSRAVEETQYF	TGTGCCAGCAGCCGCGCGGTCGAAGAGACCCAGTACTTC
TRBV20-1	TRBD2	TRBJ2-5	-	CSASGLALETQYF	TGCAGTGCTAGTGGACTAGCATTAGAGACCCAGTACTTC
TRBV18	-	TRBJ2-2	-	CASSPVSGLTGELFF	TGTGCCAGCTCACCGGTATCAGGCCTTACCGGGGAGCTGTTTTTT
TRBV27	-	TRBJ1-1	-	CASSPQGQNTEAFF	TGTGCCAGCAGTCCCCAGGGACAGAACACTGAAGCTTTCTTT
TRBV7-8	TRBD1	TRBJ2-7	-	CASSPGTGTGEQYF	TGTGCCAGCAGCCCCGGGACAGGGACGGGCGAGCAGTACTTC
TRBV9	-	TRBJ1-6	-	CASSVLPSADSPLHF	TGTGCCAGCAGCGTATTACCGTCGGCGGATTCACCCCTCCACTTT
TRBV7-9	-	TRBJ1-1	-	CASSLALGWGTTEAFF	TGTGCCAGCAGCTTAGCCCTCGGATGGGGGACTACTGAAGCTTTCTTT
TRBV5-8	-	TRBJ1-5	-	CASSQTLKGNQPQHF	TGTGCCAGCAGCCAGACCCTAAAGGGCAATCAGCCCCAGCATTTT
TRBV11-2	-	TRBJ2-7	-	CASSLRVEEQYF	TGTGCCAGCAGCTTGCGGGTGGAGGAGCAGTACTTC
TRBV6-5	TRBD1	TRBJ2-7	-	CASSRGQGPYEQYF	TGTGCCAGCAGTCGGGGACAGGGCCCCTACGAGCAGTACTTC
TRBV18	TRBD2	TRBJ2-2	-	CASSLSTSGGELFF	TGTGCCAGCTCACTTTCAACTAGCGGCGGGGAGCTGTTTTTT
TRBV11-3	-	TRBJ2-2	-	CASSFGRGNTGELFF	TGTGCCAGCAGCTTCGGCAGGGGGAACACCGGGGAGCTGTTTTTT
TRBV9	-	TRBJ1-2	-	CASSVQTSPYGYTF	TGTGCCAGCAGCGTACAGACAAGCCCCTATGGCTACACCTTC
TRBV27	-	TRBJ2-7	-	CASSPRDWISSYEQYF	TGTGCCAGCAGTCCCCGGGACTGGATAAGCTCCTACGAGCAGTACTTC
TRBV6-4	-	TRBJ1-1	once	CASSREHNIPTEAFF	TGTGCCAGCAGTCGGGAGCACAATATCCCCACTGAAGCTTTCTTT
TRBV11-2	-	TRBJ1-2	-	CASSKQGYGYTF	TGTGCCAGCAGCAAACAGGGCTATGGCTACACCTTC
TRBV6-2/TRBV6-3	-	TRBJ1-1	-	CASSYMTAPEAFF	TGTGCCAGCAGTTACATGACAGCTCCTGAAGCTTTCTTT
TRBV7-9	TRBD1	TRBJ2-5	-	CASSPGTGEGTQYF	TGTGCCAGCAGCCCCGGGACAGGGGAAGGGACCCAGTACTTC
TRBV7-2	-	TRBJ1-2	-	CASSLEMVYTF	TGTGCCAGCAGCTTAGAAATGGTCTACACCTTC
TRBV4-3	TRBD2	TRBJ2-7	-	CASSQERSGSAGGTYEQYF	TGCGCCAGCAGCCAAGAAAGGTCGGGATCAGCGGGGGGGACCTACGAGCAGTACTTC
TRBV5-1	TRBD2	TRBJ2-2	-	CASSTQLAGINTGELFF	TGCGCCAGCAGCACGCAACTAGCGGGGATTAACACCGGGGAGCTGTTTTTT
TRBV6-5	TRBD1	TRBJ1-6	-	CASTLDRPYNSPLHF	TGTGCCAGCACCCTGGACAGGCCCTATAATTCACCCCTCCACTTT
TRBV14	-	TRBJ2-1	-	CASSQDRGTAVEQFF	TGTGCCAGCAGCCAAGATAGGGGGACGGCGGTTGAACAGTTCTTC
TRBV19	-	TRBJ2-6	few	CASTADPGANVLTF	TGTGCCAGTACCGCCGATCCTGGGGCCAACGTCCTGACTTTC
TRBV2	-	TRBJ2-3	-	CASMRGRGQDTDTQYF	TGTGCCAGCATGAGGGGACGGGGACAAGACACAGATACGCAGTATTTT
TRBV4-3	-	TRBJ2-7	-	CASSQEMGRRAGPSYEQYF	TGCGCCAGCAGCCAAGAGATGGGCCGCCGTGCGGGGCCTTCCTACGAGCAGTACTTC
TRBV5-1	TRBD1	TRBJ2-2	-	CASSFSLAGGNGELFF	TGCGCCAGCAGCTTCTCCCTGGCAGGGGGCAACGGGGAGCTGTTTTTT
TRBV6-5	TRBD2	TRBJ2-3	once	CASSRRTSGTDTQYF	TGTGCCAGCAGCCGTCGGACTAGCGGTACAGATACGCAGTATTTT
TRBV13	-	TRBJ2-7	once	CASSLGGGTGNEQYF	TGTGCCAGCAGCTTAGGTGGGGGCACCGGGAACGAGCAGTACTTC
TRBV27	-	TRBJ2-7	-	CASSQALDRGEQYF	TGTGCCAGCAGTCAAGCATTGGATCGGGGCGAGCAGTACTTC
TRBV4-3	-	TRBJ1-1	-	CASSQGQITEAFF	TGCGCCAGCAGCCAAGGACAGATCACTGAAGCTTTCTTT
TRBV9	TRBD1	TRBJ2-7	-	CASSVGGTGRYEQYF	TGTGCCAGCAGCGTAGGCGGGACAGGGCGATACGAGCAGTACTTC
TRBV5-4	-	TRBJ2-3	-	CASSLREGGASTDTQYF	TGTGCCAGCAGCTTGCGTGAGGGGGGGGCTAGCACAGATACGCAGTATTTT
TRBV2	-	TRBJ1-5	-	CASSKSQEVGKQPQHF	TGTGCCAGCAGTAAATCACAAGAGGTAGGGAAACAGCCCCAGCATTTT
TRBV5-1	TRBD1	TRBJ1-6	-	CASSLVGQGNSPLHF	TGCGCCAGCAGCTTGGTGGGACAGGGGAATTCACCCCTCCACTTT
TRBV25-1	-	TRBJ2-4	-	CASSESGSKNIQYF	TGTGCCAGCAGTGAATCGGGGTCCAAAAACATTCAGTACTTC
TRBV13	TRBD2	TRBJ2-5	once	CASSQVRGGYETQYF	TGTGCCAGCAGCCAAGTGCGGGGGGGCTATGAGACCCAGTACTTC
TRBV29-1	-	TRBJ2-7	-	CSVGDNAYEQYF	TGCAGCGTCGGGGACAACGCCTACGAGCAGTACTTC
TRBV27	TRBD2	TRBJ2-3	-	CASSRGLAGSTDTQYF	TGTGCCAGCAGCCGGGGACTAGCGGGGAGTACAGATACGCAGTATTTT
TRBV28	TRBD1	TRBJ2-2	few	CASSSSQGVAGELFF	TGTGCCAGCAGTTCATCCCAGGGGGTAGCCGGGGAGCTGTTTTTT
TRBV13	-	TRBJ2-7	-	CASSLSTPGRSYEQYF	TGTGCCAGCAGCTTATCCACCCCCGGGCGCTCCTACGAGCAGTACTTC
TRBV3-1/TRBV3-2	-	TRBJ2-5	once	CASSQELSPETQYF	TGTGCCAGCAGCCAAGAGCTCTCCCCGGAGACCCAGTACTTC